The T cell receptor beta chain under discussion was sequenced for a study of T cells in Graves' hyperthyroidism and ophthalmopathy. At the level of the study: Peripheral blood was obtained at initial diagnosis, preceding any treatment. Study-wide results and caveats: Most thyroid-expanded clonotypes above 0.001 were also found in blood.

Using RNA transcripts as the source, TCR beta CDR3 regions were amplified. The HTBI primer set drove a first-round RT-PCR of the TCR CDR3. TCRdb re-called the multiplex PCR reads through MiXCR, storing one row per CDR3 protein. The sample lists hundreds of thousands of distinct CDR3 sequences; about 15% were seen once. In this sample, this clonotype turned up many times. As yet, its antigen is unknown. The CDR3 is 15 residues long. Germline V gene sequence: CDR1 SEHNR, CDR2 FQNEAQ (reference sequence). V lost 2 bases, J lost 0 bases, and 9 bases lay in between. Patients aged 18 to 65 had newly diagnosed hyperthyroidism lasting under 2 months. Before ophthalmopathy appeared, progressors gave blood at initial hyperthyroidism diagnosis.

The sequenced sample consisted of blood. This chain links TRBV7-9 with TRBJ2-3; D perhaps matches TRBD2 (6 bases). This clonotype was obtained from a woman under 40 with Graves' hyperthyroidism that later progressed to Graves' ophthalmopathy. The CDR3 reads CASSLPSGSTDTQYF. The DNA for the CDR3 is TGTGCCAGCAGCTTACCGAGCGGGAGCACAGATACGCAGTATTTT.